The rows below give T cell receptor beta chains drawn from one sample of a study of T cells in Graves' hyperthyroidism and ophthalmopathy. MiXCR, applied by TCRdb to the multiplex PCR reads, yields one record per CDR3 protein. The table has about 640,000 distinct CDR3 sequences, around 20% seen once; the top ten hold 30% to 40%. The sample was blood. The receptors stem from a man aged 25 to 40 with Graves' ophthalmopathy. The conserved cysteine and the conserved F or W are not part of the CDR3 here. Fields, in order: J gene, V gene, CDR3 length, CDR3 protein.

TRBJ2-7 | TRBV7-2 | 13 | ASSPVSGRAHEQY
TRBJ1-1 | TRBV2 | 13 | ASSRDRGANTEAF
TRBJ2-4 | TRBV28 | 11 | ASQGGVRWIQY
TRBJ1-1 | TRBV27 | 12 | ASSLWGGNTEAF
TRBJ1-2 | TRBV20-1 | 12 | SAREDRGGYGYT
TRBJ2-7 | TRBV20-1 | 11 | SARGSVAYEQY
TRBJ2-3 | TRBV14 | 16 | ASSQEHWRLAGTDTQY
TRBJ2-7 | TRBV19 | 14 | ASSILSGQPDYEQY
TRBJ1-5 | TRBV11-2 | 12 | ASSYKPLNQPQH
TRBJ1-2 | TRBV15 | 10 | ATSRVPHGYT
TRBJ2-5 | TRBV7-9 | 13 | ASSSTTGVEETQY
TRBJ2-2 | TRBV12-3/TRBV12-4 | 14 | ASRRDAGSGTGELF
TRBJ2-5 | TRBV7-9 | 12 | ASSSGDQLGTQY
TRBJ2-7 | TRBV11-2 | 13 | ASSSLRNRAYEQY
TRBJ2-1 | TRBV18 | 13 | ASSRGTSGGNEQF
TRBJ1-5 | TRBV3-1 | 11 | ASSQGRDQPQH
TRBJ2-1 | TRBV10-3 | 15 | AISALAGSGSVNEQF
TRBJ2-2 | TRBV29-1 | 10 | SARANTGELF
TRBJ2-6 | TRBV5-1 | 15 | ASLGLAGFSGANVLT
TRBJ1-1 | TRBV6-1 | 12 | ASIGGPGVTEAF
TRBJ1-3 | TRBV18 | 14 | ASSPPGGLSGNTIY
TRBJ2-7 | TRBV30 | 13 | AWSGGVSTYYEQY
TRBJ2-2 | TRBV11-2 | 14 | ASSSAWGRVGGERF
TRBJ2-5 | TRBV7-9 | 13 | ASSLPGGTQETQY
TRBJ2-3 | TRBV11-2 | 11 | ASSLGHVDTQY
TRBJ1-1 | TRBV19 | 11 | ASSMGQDTEAF
TRBJ2-7 | TRBV7-2 | 12 | ASSLDRPGLEQY